This T cell receptor (beta chain) comes out of a study of blood T cell repertoires in COVID-19 (dated by TCRdb to between 2020 and 2021). Study-wide context: The collaborator samples originated in the United States, Italy and Spain and spanned the acute and convalescent phases of COVID-19. The material from the prospective study consisted of cDNA or gDNA derived from T cells, B-cell-depleted T cells, or PBMCs. Deeply sampled blood TCRbeta repertoires from subjects exposed to, actively infected with, or recovered from COVID-19 were included in the dataset. A freely available public database, intended as a resource for researchers studying the immune response to SARS-CoV-2, is where the repertoires were released. The samples were drawn from the first 160 participants of the ongoing ImmuneRACE study and from 1,254 subjects provided by 6 global collaborators. A de-identified subject ID, COVID-19 status, age in years and sex were almost always included in the sample metadata. Where available, HLA class I and class II types were taken from metadata supplied by the sample provider and were not determined by assay-based typing.

The CDR3 spans 14 residues, from the cysteine through the phenylalanine. The CDR3 DNA has 42 bases and is translated from base 1. Compared with germline, V lacks 6 bases and J lacks 4 bases; bases without a gene match: 6. CDR1 is given as KGHSH and CDR2 as LQKENI, both from the germline V gene. Worth noting for this clone: Its antigen is not yet known. Base qualities are not recorded, but no much larger clone differs from it by a single base.

TCRbeta CDR3 regions were amplified from genomic DNA by means of the immunoSEQ Assay, a bias-controlled multiplex PCR. Regarding the original processing steps: Nucleated cell counts per sample were estimated from amplification of reference gene primers within the assay. To quantify the absolute abundance of each unique TCRbeta CDR3 rearrangement, sequence reads were collapsed and filtered. Productive Simpson clonality was computed per sample as the square root of Simpson's diversity index over productive rearrangements. As stored in TCRdb, this immuneACCESS dataset retains in-frame rearrangements with V and J assigned. A fraction of the clones does not appear; measured against another copy, unresolved V genes explain less than half of the discrepancy, and the remainder lacks a known reason. The DNA was the basis for D and trimming; V, J and clone size are from that table. Within this sample are 300,000 to 350,000 clones, with approximately 89% of them counted one time only. 1.5% to 2% of the sample goes to the ten largest clones.

The paper's findings and limits, for the study overall: The quantity of clinical and demographic metadata differed by source and by participant and was supplied without curation.

One collaborating source in Seattle enrolled patients during active infection and followed them longitudinally through the course of disease. Each collaborating institution followed its own protocols to collect whole blood in K2EDTA tubes. Collaborator samples were shipped for TCRbeta analysis as frozen whole blood, isolated PBMCs, or DNA extracted from either sample type. The chain was built from TRBV18 and TRBJ1-5; 7 bases in the junction line up with TRBD1. The sequenced material came from peripheral blood. This clonotype originated in a woman under 40 with COVID-19, enrolled during active disease. Here the CDR3 is given as CASSLDRVNQPQHF. The nucleotide sequence reads as follows: TGTGCCAGCTCCCTTGACAGGGTGAATCAGCCCCAGCATTTT.